Following are 11 T cell receptor beta chains from one sample sequenced in a study of a mutant IDH1 vaccine in newly diagnosed glioma. This sample's time point: week 5, during vaccination. One vaccine dose held 300 ug of mutant IDH1 20-mer peptide and came with topical imiquimod. Using immunoSEQ multiplex PCR, the repertoire was profiled, and TCRdb retains in-frame clones only, with some absent. Of 38,000 or so clones in the sample, approximately 90% were seen once. Their antigen targets remain unknown. Sequences were derived from PBMCs, sampled from a glioma patient whose treatment included an IDH1 peptide vaccine. The receptors stem from a man aged 50-59 years with glioma.

J is TRBJ2-3 and V is TRBV19; D is perhaps TRBD1 (6 bases). The CDR3 has 15 amino acids. Looked up from germline, CDR1 is LNHDA and CDR2 is SQIVND (reference sequence). V lost 4 bases and J lost 0, with 11 bases in between. This CDR3 is CASSKQGTSTDTQYF. DNA of the CDR3: TGTGCCAGTAGTAAACAGGGTACTAGCACAGATACGCAGTATTTT. The full variable domain, with the rest looked up from reference TRBV19 and TRBJ2-3, is DGGITQSPKYLFRKEGQNVTLSCEQNLNHDAMYWYRQDPGQGLRLIYYSQIVNDFQKGDIAEGYSVSREKKESFPLTVTSAQKNPTAFYLCASSKQGTSTDTQYFGPGTRLTVL.

The chain joins TRBV30 to TRBJ2-7, with 16 bases lining up with TRBD2. Germline V CDR1 and CDR2: GTSNPN, SVGIG (reference sequence). The CDR3 is 16 residues long. The V segment lost 3 bases and the J segment 4 bases; nucleotides outside the gene matches: 6. CDR3 nucleotide sequence: TGTGCCTGGAGAGGGACTAGCGGGGGGGCCCTTTACGAGCAGTACTTC. Translating gives CAWRGTSGGALYEQYF.

The rearrangement links TRBV27 to TRBJ1-5; 9 bases agree with TRBD1. The CDR3 runs 14 residues. Looked up from germline, CDR1 is MNHEY and CDR2 is SMNVEV (reference sequence). The ends lost 3 bases at V and 6 bases at J; junction bases unmatched: 3. Here the CDR3 DNA reads TGTGCCAGCAGTTTTACAGGGGGCGGTCAGCCCCAGCATTTT. Encoded protein: CASSFTGGGQPQHF.

This rearrangement joins TRBV4-1 to TRBJ2-1; D may be TRBD2 (5 bases). The germline V gene has CDR1 MGHRA and CDR2 YSYEKL. This CDR3 has 14 amino acids. Deletions cut 4 bases from V and 6 bases from J, with 13 bases between. The DNA of the CDR3 is TGCGCCAGCAGCCCGACACTAGGGTCCAATGAGCAGTTCTTC. Protein product: CASSPTLGSNEQFF.

V usage is TRBV4-2 and J usage is TRBJ2-3; TRBD2 agrees at 14 bases. The germline V gene encodes CDR1 LGHNA and CDR2 YNFKEQ. The CDR3 loop spans 17 amino acids. With 3 bases clipped from V and 6 bases from J, the junction kept 8 bases outside the gene matches. CDR3 nucleotide sequence: TGTGCCAGCAGCCAGATCGGGACTAGCGGGAGAGACGATACGCAGTATTTT. It yields the protein CASSQIGTSGRDDTQYF.

This rearrangement joins TRBV6-1 to TRBJ2-7; TRBD2 is a possible D gene (7 bases). Trimming cost V 8 bases and J 2 bases, with 16 bases left between them. The CDR3 extends over 14 amino acids. Germline-derived CDR1 and CDR2 are MNHNS and SASEGT. CDR3 amino acids: CASGLGGLTYEQYF. CDR3 in DNA: TGTGCCAGCGGACTGGGGGGGCTCACCTACGAGCAGTACTTC.

This rearrangement joins TRBV5-4 to TRBJ2-2, with D possibly being TRBD2 (5 bases). The CDR3 runs to 16 residues. V gave up 4 bases and J gave up 6 bases, with 19 bases separating them. The germline CDR1 and CDR2 sequences are SGHNT and YYREEE (reference sequence). The CDR3 sequence is CASSPPSRGGAGELFF. CDR3 in DNA: TGTGCCAGCAGCCCCCCGTCCCGAGGAGGTGCCGGGGAGCTGTTTTTT.

V usage is TRBV6-5 and J usage is TRBJ1-1, with D unresolved. In germline, CDR1 is MNHEY, CDR2 SVGAGI. The CDR3 sequence is 14 residues long. The V gene lost 2 bases and the J gene lost 2 bases, with 9 bases spanning the gap. CDR3 bases: TGTGCCAGCAGTTACGGCAGGTTTAACACTGAAGCTTTCTTT. It encodes CASSYGRFNTEAFF.

The V gene is TRBV29-1, the J gene TRBJ1-2; tentatively, D is TRBD1 (5 bases). Per the germline V gene, CDR1 is SQVTM and CDR2 is ANQGSEA. The CDR3 contains 11 residues. V lost 6 bases to trimming and J lost 2 bases, with 7 bases between them. CDR3 amino acids: CSVGDNYGYTF. As DNA, the CDR3 is TGCAGCGTCGGGGACAACTATGGCTACACCTTC.

This chain's CDR3 is CASSQEGEGLAVYEQYF. CDR3 nucleotide sequence: TGTGCCAGCAGCCAAGAGGGGGAGGGACTAGCGGTATACGAGCAGTACTTC. This sequence joins TRBV4-2 and TRBJ2-7; 11 nucleotides agree with TRBD2. CDR1 LGHNA and CDR2 YNFKEQ come from the germline V gene. The CDR3 covers 17 residues. The V segment lost 0 bases and the J segment 4 bases; nucleotides outside the gene matches: 8.

The rearrangement uses TRBV19 and TRBJ1-5; D unclear. CDR3 length: 15 residues. Trimming removed 6 bases at V and 0 bases at J, with 12 bases between. CDR1 and CDR2 from the germline V gene are LNHDA and SQIVND (reference sequence). The CDR3 protein is CASRNTIYSNQPQHF. The CDR3 DNA sequence: TGTGCCAGTAGGAATACGATATATAGCAATCAGCCCCAGCATTTT.